The TCR beta chain described here comes from a study of cytomegalovirus exposure and HLA in healthy donors. Turning to this clone: Antigen unknown.

PCR was performed using 60 Vbeta and 13 Jbeta primers. Measured with immunoSEQ multiplex PCR; TCRdb has only the in-frame clones, and not every one. The sample yields some 98,000 clones, about two thirds seen once. Findings of the study overall: Being productive about 87% or about 30% of the time was typical of most TCR beta V segments in an earlier analysis. HLA-A and HLA-B allele assignments for most subjects were reportedly predicted accurately using TCR beta sequences.

Sequences were obtained from PBMCs. The source is a man aged 45-60 years in good health and CMV-seronegative.

CDR3 nucleotide sequence: TGTGCCAGCAGCTTTGGGACAGCACCCGGGCAGTACTTC. Translated, it gives CASSFGTAPGQYF. V gene TRBV5-4 combines with J gene TRBJ2-7; 7 nucleotides align to TRBD1. V lost 2 bases to trimming and J lost 9 bases; unmatched junction nucleotides: 8. The CDR3 spans 13 residues. CDR1 SGHNT and CDR2 YYREEE come from the germline V gene (reference sequence).